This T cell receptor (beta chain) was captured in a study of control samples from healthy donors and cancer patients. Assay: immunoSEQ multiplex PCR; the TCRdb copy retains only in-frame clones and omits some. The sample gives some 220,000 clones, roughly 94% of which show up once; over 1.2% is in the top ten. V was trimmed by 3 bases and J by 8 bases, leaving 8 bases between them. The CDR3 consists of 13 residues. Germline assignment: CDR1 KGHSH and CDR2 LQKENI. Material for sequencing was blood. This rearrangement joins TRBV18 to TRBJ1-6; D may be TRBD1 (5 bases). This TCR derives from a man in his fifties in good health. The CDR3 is CASSPTADSPLHF. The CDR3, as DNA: TGTGCCAGCTCACCGACAGCAGATTCACCCCTCCACTTT.